A selection of T cell receptor beta chains follows, all from one sample in a study of cytomegalovirus exposure and HLA in healthy donors. Generated by immunoSEQ multiplex PCR, the TCRdb table keeps only in-frame clones and is missing some. The table includes approximately 170,000 clones, roughly 76% detected once. Material for sequencing was PBMCs. Every receptor here comes from a human donor in good health. CDR3s leave out the opening cysteine and the closing phenylalanine or tryptophan. Each record gives: V gene, J gene, clone size, CDR3 protein. Size values are once, few and many counts, or a class for expanded clones, and some rows have none.

>TRBV6-5|TRBJ2-3|few
ASSYSDGITDTQY
>TRBV27|TRBJ1-5|once
ASRDWGDSNQPQH
>TRBV10-1|TRBJ2-5|once
ASAPDSGALPAQY
>TRBV2|TRBJ1-6|-
ASSEPPGQGVIVGPNSPLH
>TRBV6-5|TRBJ1-4|-
ASSWDREEKLF
>TRBV7-9|TRBJ2-5|-
ASSFGRTQETQY
>TRBV12-5|TRBJ1-2|-
ASGFRDRPPYGYT
>TRBV6-5|TRBJ1-2|few
ASRTGGLYGYT
>TRBV5-6|TRBJ1-1|-
ASSWDNVGTEAF
>TRBV19|TRBJ1-2|once
ASSIGTGYGYT
>TRBV2|TRBJ2-3|-
ASSALIRDTQY
>TRBV6-6|TRBJ2-7|-
ASSYSTGGVYEQY
>TRBV7-3|TRBJ1-1|-
ASSLAGSLVAF
>TRBV10-1|TRBJ2-7|-
ASSESARNEQY